This passage covers 30 T cell receptor beta chains from one sample sequenced in a study of CD8 T cells in Susac syndrome. cDNA came from about 0.46 to 1 ug RNA primed by random hexamers. TCRdb redid the calling of the immunoSEQ multiplex PCR reads with MiXCR, one entry per CDR3 protein. The sample lists roughly 150,000 distinct CDR3 sequences, about 94% occurring once. The specimen was CD8+ T cells from PBMCs. These receptors were collected from a human donor with multiple sclerosis.

V and J are TRBV9 and TRBJ2-1; no firm D call. The CDR3 contains 11 residues. Trimming took 3 bases from V and 14 from J, leaving 12 bases between them. Germline V CDR1 and CDR2: SGDLS, YYNGEE. The CDR3 is CASSADGKEFF. The CDR3 bases are TGTGCCAGCAGCGCGGACGGTAAGGAGTTCTTC.

The J gene is TRBJ2-7, the V gene TRBV18; 7 bases align to TRBD1. V lost 6 bases, J lost 0 bases, and 5 bases stayed unmatched. The CDR3 is made up of 14 amino acids. In germline, CDR1 is KGHSH, CDR2 LQKENI. CDR3: CASSPGQSSYEQYF. The CDR3 DNA reads as TGTGCCAGCTCCCCGGGACAGAGCTCCTACGAGCAGTACTTC.

The chain carries TRBV20-1 and TRBJ2-7; D gene ambiguous. The CDR3 is 15 residues long. V was clipped by 1 base and J by 2 bases, with 15 bases between them. Per the germline V gene, CDR1 is DFQATT and CDR2 is SNEGSKA (reference sequence). In nucleotides, the CDR3 is TGCAGTGCTAGAGCGAGACATATGCCCACCTACGAGCAGTACTTC. This sequence encodes CSARARHMPTYEQYF.

V is TRBV29-1 and J is TRBJ2-3, with 7 positions matching TRBD2. Looked up from germline, CDR1 is SQVTM and CDR2 is ANQGSEA. The CDR3 loop spans 15 amino acids. The ends lost 1 base at V and 1 base at J; junction bases unmatched: 5. The CDR3 region has the DNA TGCAGCGTTGAAGGAGGGGCGGGGGGCACAGATACGCAGTATTTT. It codes for CSVEGGAGGTDTQYF.

The chain links TRBV9 to TRBJ2-7, with 7 bases identical to TRBD1. There are 15 residues in the CDR3. V lost 3 bases and J lost 4; bases outside the gene matches: 10. Germline V gene sequence: CDR1 SGDLS, CDR2 YYNGEE. The CDR3, as DNA: TGTGCCAGCAGCGGGGACAGCTCGATTGTTTACGAGCAGTACTTC. Protein: CASSGDSSIVYEQYF.

The chain joins TRBV27 to TRBJ1-2; maybe TRBD1 (6 bases). Germline values: CDR1 MNHEY, CDR2 SMNVEV (reference sequence). V dropped 4 bases and J dropped 8 bases, with 14 bases sitting between them. The CDR3 is 13 residues long. The CDR3, as DNA: TGTGCCAGCAGTTCAACCGAGGGGGTAGGCTACACCTTC. Translated, it gives CASSSTEGVGYTF.

The chain recombines TRBV9 with TRBJ1-4; 8 nucleotides align to TRBD1. Germline V gene lookup returns CDR1 SGDLS and CDR2 YYNGEE. The CDR3 has 15 amino acids. V lost 0 bases, J lost 3 bases, and 1 base stayed unmatched. CDR3 sequence reads: CASSVGQGPNEKLFF. CDR3 DNA: TGTGCCAGCAGCGTAGGACAGGGGCCTAATGAAAAACTGTTTTTT.

This chain connects TRBV4-2 to TRBJ2-1; 11 bases are a match to TRBD2. This CDR3 has 15 residues. J was trimmed by 10 bases and V by 0 bases; bases with no gene match: 5. Germline values: CDR1 LGHNA, CDR2 YNFKEQ. The DNA of the CDR3 is TGTGCCAGCAGCCAAGAGCAAAGGACTAGCGGGGAGCAGTTCTTC. Protein product: CASSQEQRTSGEQFF.

The rearrangement uses TRBV15 and TRBJ1-3, with D unresolved. V was pared by 5 bases and J by 3 bases, with 5 bases between. The germline CDR1 and CDR2 sequences are LNHNV and YYDKDF (reference sequence). There are 12 residues in the CDR3. This CDR3 is CATSLLGNTIYF. CDR3 nucleotide sequence: TGTGCCACCAGCCTTCTTGGAAACACCATATATTTT.

This clonotype was seen just once. V usage is TRBV6-5 and J usage is TRBJ2-7, with 9 bases identical to TRBD1. Looked up from germline, CDR1 is MNHEY and CDR2 is SVGAGI. V dropped 0 bases and J dropped 8; count of bases not matched to a gene: 5. The CDR3 sequence is 14 residues long. CDR3 sequence (DNA): TGTGCCAGCAGTTACTCGACCACAGGGGGCCAGCAGTACTTC. As protein: CASSYSTTGGQQYF.

The chain combines TRBV27 with TRBJ2-7; 7 bases map to TRBD2. The CDR3 is 14 residues long. Germline assignment: CDR1 MNHEY and CDR2 SMNVEV (reference sequence). V lost 3 bases, J lost 6 bases, and 8 bases stayed unmatched. CDR3 sequence: CASSLGGVHSEQYF. In DNA, the CDR3 is TGTGCCAGCAGTTTGGGAGGGGTCCATTCCGAGCAGTACTTC.

The chain has TRBV28 and TRBJ2-7, with 8 bases that match TRBD2. Unmatched junction bases numbered 7, after V lost 5 bases and J lost 7 bases. The V gene's germline CDR1 is MDHEN and CDR2 SYDVKM. CDR3 length: 13 amino acids. CDR3 nucleotide sequence: TGTGCCAGCAGTCCCGGGAGGGGGAAAGAGCAGTACTTC. This translates into CASSPGRGKEQYF.

V usage is TRBV4-1 and J usage is TRBJ1-5; 8 bases agree with TRBD1. CDR3 size: 16 residues. Germline V gene lookup returns CDR1 MGHRA and CDR2 YSYEKL. J gave up 7 bases and V 4 bases, and 12 bases lay outside the gene matches. CDR3 nucleotides: TGCGCCAGCAGCCGAGCTCAGGGGGCGGGCAGCCAGCCCCAGCATTTT. Amino acid sequence: CASSRAQGAGSQPQHF.

In this sample, this clonotype turned up once. The chain joins TRBV9 to TRBJ1-1; possibly TRBD1 for D (6 bases). With 3 bases removed from V and 3 bases from J, the gap between germline ends came to 18 bases. The V gene's germline CDR1 is SGDLS and CDR2 YYNGEE. CDR3 length: 16 residues. The CDR3 DNA reads as TGTGCCAGCAGCGCCTTTTACCCGGGACATGACACTGAAGCTTTCTTT. Translating it yields CASSAFYPGHDTEAFF.

The chain joins TRBV10-3 to TRBJ2-7; D gene unclear. The V end lost 3 bases, the J end lost 1 base, and 7 bases lay between the germline ends. CDR3 size: 13 residues. The V gene's germline CDR1 is ENHRY and CDR2 SYGVKD. This CDR3 reads CAISDEHSYEQYF. In DNA form, the CDR3 reads TGTGCCATCAGTGACGAACATTCCTACGAGCAGTACTTC.

J is TRBJ2-5 and V is TRBV6-2 or TRBV6-3; 7 nucleotides agree with TRBD2. This CDR3 comprises 14 residues. The germline gives CDR1 MNHEY, CDR2 SVGEGT. Trimming at V came to 7 bases and at J to 2 bases, leaving 7 bases not matched to a gene. This CDR3 reads CASTPTSSQETQYF. The CDR3 DNA sequence: TGTGCCAGCACCCCGACTAGCAGTCAAGAGACCCAGTACTTC.

The CDR3 sequence is CASSLGRGLNNEQFF. CDR3 DNA sequence: TGTGCCAGCAGCTTAGGCCGAGGACTAAACAATGAGCAGTTCTTC. V is TRBV13 and J is TRBJ2-1; the D gene is possibly TRBD2 (6 bases). From germline, CDR1 is PRHDT and CDR2 FYEKMQ (reference sequence). The CDR3 extends over 15 amino acids. V lost 0 bases to trimming and J lost 5 bases, with 11 bases between them.

This clonotype was detected only once. The chain employs TRBV27 and TRBJ2-7; no definite D call. The CDR3 runs 14 residues. V was cut by 3 bases and J by 3 bases, with 12 bases left in between. CDR1 MNHEY and CDR2 SMNVEV come from the germline V gene (reference sequence). CDR3 region: CASSFRPPGYEQYF. In nucleotides, the CDR3 is TGTGCCAGCAGTTTTCGCCCTCCCGGCTACGAGCAGTACTTC.

CDR3 coding DNA: TGTGCCAGCAGTTTTCCCCGGGACAGTGGAAACTCTGGGGCCAACGTCCTGACTTTC. It yields the protein CASSFPRDSGNSGANVLTF. The V call is TRBV28, the J call TRBJ2-6, with TRBD1 matching over 7 bases. V lost 3 bases and J lost 0; bases outside the gene matches: 11. The CDR3 consists of 19 residues. The germline V gene encodes CDR1 MDHEN and CDR2 SYDVKM.

This chain joins TRBV11-2 and TRBJ2-4, with TRBD2 identical over 15 bases. CDR3 length equals 19 residues. In germline, CDR1 is SGHAT, CDR2 FQNNGV. With V trimmed by 5 bases and J by 0 bases, 8 bases remained unmatched. The CDR3 DNA reads as TGTGCCAGCAGCCGCGGGACTAGCGGGGGGCCTGTAGCCAAAAACATTCAGTACTTC. It translates to CASSRGTSGGPVAKNIQYF.

The chain carries TRBV29-1 and TRBJ1-2; TRBD1 aligns across 10 bases. The CDR3 extends over 15 amino acids. Trimming removed 3 bases from V and 6 bases from J; junction bases left unmatched: 10. The germline CDR1 and CDR2 sequences are SQVTM and ANQGSEA. The CDR3 reads CSVDDGQGGRNGYTF. For the CDR3, the DNA is TGCAGCGTTGACGACGGACAGGGGGGTCGGAATGGCTACACCTTC. Using reference TRBV29-1 and TRBJ1-2 for the parts outside the CDR3, the full variable domain is SAVISQKPSRDICQRGTSLTIQCQVDSQVTMMFWYRQQPGQSLTLIATANQGSEATYESGFVIDKFPISRPNLTFSTLTVSNMSPEDSSIYLCSVDDGQGGRNGYTFGSGTRLTVV.

The chain employs TRBV6-2 or TRBV6-3 and TRBJ1-2; no clear D. Germline CDR1 reads MNHEY; CDR2 reads SVGEGT. The length of the CDR3 is 13 residues. The V and J ends lost 4 bases and 4 bases respectively, with 10 bases between them. CDR3 coding DNA: TGTGCCAGCAGTTCCGGGATGGGCTATGGCTACACCTTC. Translated, it gives CASSSGMGYGYTF.

The J gene is TRBJ1-2, the V gene TRBV9; 8 nucleotides agree with TRBD1. This CDR3 is built from 15 residues. Germline V gives CDR1 SGDLS, CDR2 YYNGEE. After removal of 1 base from V and 2 bases from J, the junction contained 4 bases not matched to a gene. The CDR3 DNA reads TGTGCCAGCAGCGTAATGGCAGGGGGCAACTATGGCTACACCTTC. Its protein product is CASSVMAGGNYGYTF.

The chain carries TRBV2 and TRBJ2-3; no reliable D call. The germline gives CDR1 SNHLY, CDR2 FYNNEI. The V end was cut by 7 bases, the J end by 1 base, with 3 bases between. The CDR3 is 11 residues long. DNA for the CDR3: TGTGCCAGCACAGGCACAGATACGCAGTATTTT. Its protein product is CASTGTDTQYF.

V and J are TRBV29-1 and TRBJ1-2, with D possibly matching TRBD1 (5 bases). Germline CDR1 is SQVTM and CDR2 is ANQGSEA. With 7 bases removed from V and 8 bases from J, the gap between germline ends came to 20 bases. The CDR3 loop spans 13 amino acids. CDR3 in DNA: TGCAGCGCCGGCAGGGAAGGGGCCGACGGCTACACCTTC. This gives the protein CSAGREGADGYTF. Variable domain in full (rest from reference TRBV29-1 and TRBJ1-2): SAVISQKPSRDICQRGTSLTIQCQVDSQVTMMFWYRQQPGQSLTLIATANQGSEATYESGFVIDKFPISRPNLTFSTLTVSNMSPEDSSIYLCSAGREGADGYTFGSGTRLTVV.

J is TRBJ1-2 and V is TRBV9, with a possible D match to TRBD1 (6 bases). The CDR3 loop spans 13 amino acids. Germline V CDR1 and CDR2: SGDLS, YYNGEE. V lost 4 bases and J 6 bases, leaving 13 bases between the germline ends. The CDR3 loop is CASSSRGIHGYTF. CDR3 DNA: TGTGCCAGCAGCTCTAGGGGGATTCATGGCTACACCTTC.

The chain combines TRBV7-8 with TRBJ2-1, with 7 bases identical to TRBD1. This CDR3 comprises 14 residues. Germline V gene lookup returns CDR1 SGHVS and CDR2 FQNEAQ. Trimming took 4 bases from V and 5 from J; bases not matched to a gene: 5. This CDR3 reads CASSYPGQNNEQFF. CDR3 DNA sequence: TGTGCCAGCAGCTACCCGGGACAGAACAATGAGCAGTTCTTC.

The chain couples TRBV2 to TRBJ1-2; D unclear. V was cut by 4 bases and J by 5 bases, with 8 bases left in between. The germline gives CDR1 SNHLY, CDR2 FYNNEI. There are 12 residues in the CDR3. DNA of the CDR3: TGTGCCAGCAGTGGCAGCCTTTATGGCTACACCTTC. Its translation is CASSGSLYGYTF.

This clonotype was seen a single time. The CDR3 protein is CSARGWARGTPYEQYF. CDR3 nucleotide sequence: TGCAGTGCTAGAGGTTGGGCGCGGGGGACCCCCTACGAGCAGTACTTC. The chain links TRBV20-1 to TRBJ2-7, with 7 positions matching TRBD2. CDR1 and CDR2 from the germline V gene are DFQATT and SNEGSKA (reference sequence). Losses at the gene ends were 1 base for V and 2 bases for J; bases not matched to a gene: 11. The CDR3 extends over 16 amino acids.

V usage is TRBV6-2 or TRBV6-3 and J usage is TRBJ2-5, with D possibly TRBD2 on 6 matching bases. With 2 bases removed from V and 0 bases from J, the gap between germline ends came to 16 bases. The length of the CDR3 is 17 residues. Germline V gene sequence: CDR1 MNHEY, CDR2 SVGEGT. The CDR3 region has the DNA TGTGCCAGCAGTTACCCTCTGTCCGGGACTGACCAAGAGACCCAGTACTTC. Translated: CASSYPLSGTDQETQYF.